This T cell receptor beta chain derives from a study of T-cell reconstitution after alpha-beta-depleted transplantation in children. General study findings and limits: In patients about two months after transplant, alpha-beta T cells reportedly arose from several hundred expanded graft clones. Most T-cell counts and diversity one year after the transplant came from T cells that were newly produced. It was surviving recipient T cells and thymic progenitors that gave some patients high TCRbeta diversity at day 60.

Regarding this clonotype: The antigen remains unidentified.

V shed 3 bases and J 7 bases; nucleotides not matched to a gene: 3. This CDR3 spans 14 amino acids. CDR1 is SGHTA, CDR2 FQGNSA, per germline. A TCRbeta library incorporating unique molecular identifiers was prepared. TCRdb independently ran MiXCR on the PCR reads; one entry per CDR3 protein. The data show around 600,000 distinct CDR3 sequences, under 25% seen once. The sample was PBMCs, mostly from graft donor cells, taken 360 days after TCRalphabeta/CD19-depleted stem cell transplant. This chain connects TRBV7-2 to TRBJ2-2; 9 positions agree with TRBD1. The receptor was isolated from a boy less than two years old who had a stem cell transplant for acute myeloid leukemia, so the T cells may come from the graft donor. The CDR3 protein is CASSFGTGIGELFF. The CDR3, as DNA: TGTGCCAGCAGCTTTGGGACAGGGATCGGGGAGCTGTTTTTT.